The text below deals with one TCR beta chain. This clone was counted a few times. Its specific antigen is unknown. No clone much larger than this one lies a single base away; base qualities are absent. The immunoSEQ Assay, a bias-controlled multiplex PCR, was used to amplify TCRbeta CDR3 regions from genomic DNA. The original pipeline was this. Nucleated cell counts per sample were estimated from amplification of reference gene primers within the assay. To quantify the absolute abundance of each unique TCRbeta CDR3 rearrangement, sequence reads were collapsed and filtered. For each sample, productive Simpson clonality was calculated by taking the square root of Simpson's diversity index across productive rearrangements. What TCRdb holds here is the immuneACCESS table cut down to in-frame rearrangements. Part of the clones is not present; checked against another copy, under half of the missing clones reflect an unresolved V gene, and the others are unexplained. V and J calls and clone size are those listed in that table; D and trimming were worked out from the DNA. The sample table holds nearly 250,000 clones, of which approximately 85% were seen once. The ten largest clones add up to approximately 9% of the sample.

Participants in the prospective study were aged roughly 18 to 100 years, lived in more than 20 United States geographic areas, and enrolled through a virtual design. Cohort assignment in the prospective study relied on participant-reported clinical history from a screening survey and a study questionnaire. In the prospective study, whole blood, serum and a nasopharyngeal or oropharyngeal swab were collected from each participant by mobile phlebotomists. Over a roughly 2-month period, participants in the prospective study had the option of providing additional blood draws and questionnaires. Before DNA extraction, prospective study blood samples were shipped either frozen or at room temperature. This entry belongs to a study of blood T cell repertoires in COVID-19 (dated by TCRdb to the early 2020s). Background on the whole study: Collaborator samples came from the United States, Italy and Spain and covered acute and convalescent phases of COVID-19. The prospective study material was composed of cDNA or gDNA derived from T cells, B-cell-depleted T cells, or PBMCs. Samples came from the ongoing ImmuneRACE study (first 160 participants) plus 1,254 subjects from 6 global collaborators. The repertoires were released in a freely available public database meant as a resource for research on the immune response to SARS-CoV-2. Nearly every sample came with metadata listing a de-identified subject ID, COVID-19 status, age in years and sex. Deeply sampled blood TCRbeta repertoires from subjects exposed to, actively infected with, or recovered from COVID-19 were included in the dataset. Where available, HLA class I and class II types were obtained from metadata supplied by the sample provider rather than from assay-based typing. General findings and caveats noted by the study authors: The quantity of clinical and demographic metadata differed by source and by participant and was supplied without curation.

The junction shows trimming of 5 bases on V and 1 base on J, plus 11 bases between the germline ends. The CDR3 covers 14 residues, taking in both the cysteine and the phenylalanine. Just CDR3 DNA is preserved here, 42 bases in frame from base 1. Via the germline V gene (reference sequence), CDR1 is LNHDA and CDR2 SQIVND. The chain was built from TRBV19 and TRBJ1-1; the D segment could be TRBD1, given 5 matching bases. Sample: PBMCs or T cells enriched from blood (not recorded which). The source is a woman aged 45 to 65 with acute COVID-19. The DNA sequence follows: TGTGCCAGTAGTTTTGGGGCCAGGAACACTGAAGCTTTCTTT. Translation gives CASSFGARNTEAFF.